This T cell receptor (beta chain) was recorded in a study of blood T cell repertoires in COVID-19. CDR1 and CDR2 (germline): KGHSH, LQKENI. The ends lost 5 bases at V and 9 bases at J; junction bases unmatched: 10. The CDR3 length is 15 residues. Assay: immunoSEQ multiplex PCR; the TCRdb copy retains only in-frame clones and omits some. The sample comprises some 230,000 clones, more than 75% of which are singletons, and around 0.98% rests with the top ten. The gene calls are TRBV18 and TRBJ1-6; 7 positions match TRBD1. The sequence came from a man aged 35 to 55 with acute or convalescent COVID-19. The specimen sequenced was peripheral blood. CDR3 amino acids: CASSSGQIEVSPLHF. DNA for the CDR3: TGTGCCAGCTCATCGGGACAGATCGAAGTTTCACCCCTCCACTTT.